Detailed here is one TCR beta chain. Its antigen is currently unknown. This record comes from a study of T cell responses to AZD1222 COVID-19 vaccine. Study conclusions and caveats: After two AZD1222 doses, spike-specific TCR breadth and depth rose versus day 0. The sample set comprised mostly white British donors with more females, and clonal diversity was possibly underestimated. The span of vaccine-associated CD4 TCRs extended across spike, with dominance at 160-218 and 743-854.

Germline CDR1 and CDR2: SGHAT and FQNNGV. This CDR3 has 16 amino acids. The V gene lost 0 bases and the J gene lost 3 bases, with 14 bases spanning the gap. Using immunoSEQ multiplex PCR, the repertoire was profiled, and TCRdb retains in-frame clones only, with some absent. The profile shows 150,000 or so clones, around 90% of them singletons. The rearrangement joins TRBV11-2 to TRBJ1-2; TRBD1 might be the D (6 bases). This sequence was found in an adult in good health. The source material was peripheral blood, sampled on day 0 of AZD1222 vaccination. The CDR3 bases are TGTGCCAGCAGCTTAGAGGTCGGCAGGGGCTACTATGGCTACACCTTC. Protein product: CASSLEVGRGYYGYTF. Based on the CDR3 plus reference TRBV11-2 and TRBJ1-2, the full variable domain is EAGVAQSPRYKIIEKRQSVAFWCNPISGHATLYWYQQILGQGPKLLIQFQNNGVVDDSQLPKDRFSAERLKGVDSTLKIQPAKLEDSAVYLCASSLEVGRGYYGYTFGSGTRLTVV.